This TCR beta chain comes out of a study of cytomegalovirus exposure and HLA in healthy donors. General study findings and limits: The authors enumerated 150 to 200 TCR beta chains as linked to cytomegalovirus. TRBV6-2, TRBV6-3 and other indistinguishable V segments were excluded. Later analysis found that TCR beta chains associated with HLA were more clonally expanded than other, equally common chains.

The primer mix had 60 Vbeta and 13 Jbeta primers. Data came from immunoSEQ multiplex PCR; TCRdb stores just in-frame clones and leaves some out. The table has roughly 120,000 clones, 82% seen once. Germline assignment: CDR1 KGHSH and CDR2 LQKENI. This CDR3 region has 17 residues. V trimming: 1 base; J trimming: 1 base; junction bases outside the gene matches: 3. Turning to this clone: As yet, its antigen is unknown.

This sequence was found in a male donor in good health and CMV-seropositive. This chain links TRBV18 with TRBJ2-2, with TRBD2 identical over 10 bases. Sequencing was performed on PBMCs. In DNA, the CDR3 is TGTGCCAGCTCACCACGGACTAGCGGAGGGAACACCGGGGAGCTGTTTTTT. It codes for CASSPRTSGGNTGELFF.